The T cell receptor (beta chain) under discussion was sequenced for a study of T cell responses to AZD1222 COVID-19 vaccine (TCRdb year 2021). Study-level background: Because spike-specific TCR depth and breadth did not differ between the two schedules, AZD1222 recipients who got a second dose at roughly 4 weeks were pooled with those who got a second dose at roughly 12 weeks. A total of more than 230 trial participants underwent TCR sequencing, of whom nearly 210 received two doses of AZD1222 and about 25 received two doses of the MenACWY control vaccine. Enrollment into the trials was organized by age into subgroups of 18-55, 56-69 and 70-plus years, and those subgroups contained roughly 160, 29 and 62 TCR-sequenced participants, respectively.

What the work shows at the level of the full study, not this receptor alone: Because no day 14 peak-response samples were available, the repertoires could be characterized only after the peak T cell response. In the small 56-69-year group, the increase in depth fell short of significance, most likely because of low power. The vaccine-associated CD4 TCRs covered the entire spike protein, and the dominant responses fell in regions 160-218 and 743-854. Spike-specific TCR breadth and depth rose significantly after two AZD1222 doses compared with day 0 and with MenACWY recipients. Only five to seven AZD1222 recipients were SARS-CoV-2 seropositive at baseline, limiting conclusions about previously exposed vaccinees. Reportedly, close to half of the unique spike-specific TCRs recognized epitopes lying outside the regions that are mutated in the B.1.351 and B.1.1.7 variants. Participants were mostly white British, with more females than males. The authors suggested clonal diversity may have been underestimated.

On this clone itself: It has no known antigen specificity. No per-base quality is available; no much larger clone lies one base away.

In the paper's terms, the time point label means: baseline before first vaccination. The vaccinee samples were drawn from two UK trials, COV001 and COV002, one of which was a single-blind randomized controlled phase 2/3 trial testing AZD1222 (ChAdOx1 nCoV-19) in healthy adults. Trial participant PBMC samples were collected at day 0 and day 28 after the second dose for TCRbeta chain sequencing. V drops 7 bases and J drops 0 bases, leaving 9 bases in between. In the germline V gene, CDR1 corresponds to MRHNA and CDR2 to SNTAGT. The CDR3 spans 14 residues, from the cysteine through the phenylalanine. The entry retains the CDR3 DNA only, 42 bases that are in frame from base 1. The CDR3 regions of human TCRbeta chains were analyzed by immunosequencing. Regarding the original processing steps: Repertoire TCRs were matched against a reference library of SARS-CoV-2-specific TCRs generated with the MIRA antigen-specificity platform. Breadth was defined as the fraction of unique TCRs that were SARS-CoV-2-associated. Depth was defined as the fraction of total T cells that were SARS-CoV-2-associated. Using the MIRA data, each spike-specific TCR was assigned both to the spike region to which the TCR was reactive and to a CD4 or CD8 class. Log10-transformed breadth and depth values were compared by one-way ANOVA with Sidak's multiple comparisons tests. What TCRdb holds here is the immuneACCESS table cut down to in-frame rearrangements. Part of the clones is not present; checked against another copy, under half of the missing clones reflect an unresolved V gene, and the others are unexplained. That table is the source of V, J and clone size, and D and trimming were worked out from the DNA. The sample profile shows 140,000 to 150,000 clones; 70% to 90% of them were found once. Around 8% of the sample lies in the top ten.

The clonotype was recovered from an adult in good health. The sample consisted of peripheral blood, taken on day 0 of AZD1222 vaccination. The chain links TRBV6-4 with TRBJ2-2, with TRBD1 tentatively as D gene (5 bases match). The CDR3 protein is CASNRTTNTGELFF. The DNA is TGTGCCAGCAATCGGACAACGAACACCGGGGAGCTGTTTTTT.